These T cell receptor beta chains were read from a single sample in a study of blood T cell repertoires in COVID-19. Clones were read by immunoSEQ multiplex PCR, and TCRdb kept only the in-frame ones, dropping some. Here the sample spans 250,000 to 350,000 clones, 80% to 90% being singletons. Sequenced material: peripheral blood. The receptors come from a woman in her forties or fifties with acute or convalescent COVID-19. Each CDR3 is given with its conserved first and last residue. The order of the fields is D gene, clone size, V gene, J gene, CDR3 length, CDR3 protein, CDR3 DNA. D genes are given only for firm matches. Clone size is shown for a subset of rows, as once, few, many or a class of expanded clone.

d_gene: .
abundance: .
v_gene: TRBV6-5
j_gene: TRBJ1-3
len: 13
CDR3aa: CASKRTVGNTIYF
CDR3nt: TGTGCCAGCAAAAGGACAGTCGGAAACACCATATATTTT

d_gene: TRBD1
abundance: .
v_gene: TRBV4-3
j_gene: TRBJ1-1
len: 14
CDR3aa: CASSRTGWITEAFF
CDR3nt: TGCGCCAGCAGCCGGACAGGATGGATCACTGAAGCTTTCTTT

d_gene: .
abundance: .
v_gene: TRBV3-1/TRBV3-2
j_gene: TRBJ1-1
len: 11
CDR3aa: CASRRGTEAFF
CDR3nt: TGTGCCAGCCGCAGGGGCACTGAAGCTTTCTTT

d_gene: TRBD1
abundance: .
v_gene: TRBV4-3
j_gene: TRBJ2-1
len: 16
CDR3aa: CASSQDRGLNYNEQFF
CDR3nt: TGCGCCAGCAGCCAGGACAGGGGGCTAAACTACAATGAGCAGTTCTTC

d_gene: .
abundance: .
v_gene: TRBV15
j_gene: TRBJ1-3
len: 17
CDR3aa: CATSRDIRQLRGDTIYF
CDR3nt: TGTGCCACCAGCAGAGATATCCGGCAATTGAGAGGTGACACCATATATTTT

d_gene: TRBD2
abundance: .
v_gene: TRBV12-5
j_gene: TRBJ2-1
len: 18
CDR3aa: CASGLDAYGGGRDNEQFF
CDR3nt: TGTGCTAGTGGTTTGGACGCGTATGGGGGGGGACGAGACAATGAGCAGTTCTTC

d_gene: TRBD1
abundance: .
v_gene: TRBV5-6
j_gene: TRBJ1-3
len: 16
CDR3aa: CASSPGQGIIGNTIYF
CDR3nt: TGTGCCAGCAGCCCGGGACAGGGGATAATCGGAAACACCATATATTTT

d_gene: .
abundance: .
v_gene: TRBV27
j_gene: TRBJ1-4
len: 15
CDR3aa: CASSSSDATNEKLFF
CDR3nt: TGTGCCAGCAGTTCTTCAGATGCAACTAATGAAAAACTGTTTTTT

d_gene: TRBD1
abundance: .
v_gene: TRBV29-1
j_gene: TRBJ2-3
len: 13
CDR3aa: CSAGTGPTDTQYF
CDR3nt: TGCAGCGCCGGGACAGGCCCAACAGATACGCAGTATTTT

d_gene: TRBD2
abundance: .
v_gene: TRBV5-8
j_gene: TRBJ2-1
len: 14
CDR3aa: CATSHGRFYNEQFF
CDR3nt: TGTGCCACCTCACACGGGAGGTTCTACAATGAGCAGTTCTTC

d_gene: .
abundance: .
v_gene: TRBV30
j_gene: TRBJ1-1
len: 13
CDR3aa: CAWRVQAGTEAFF
CDR3nt: TGTGCCTGGAGAGTACAGGCGGGGACTGAAGCTTTCTTT

d_gene: TRBD1
abundance: .
v_gene: TRBV7-2
j_gene: TRBJ2-3
len: 14
CDR3aa: CASSSYRGADTQYF
CDR3nt: TGTGCCAGCAGCTCCTACAGGGGGGCAGATACGCAGTATTTT

d_gene: .
abundance: .
v_gene: TRBV4-3
j_gene: TRBJ2-1
len: 15
CDR3aa: CASSQRLGSYNEQFF
CDR3nt: TGCGCCAGCAGCCAAAGACTCGGGTCTTACAATGAGCAGTTCTTC

d_gene: TRBD2
abundance: .
v_gene: TRBV12-3/TRBV12-4
j_gene: TRBJ2-7
len: 13
CDR3aa: CASRTSGNYEQYF
CDR3nt: TGTGCCAGCAGGACTAGCGGAAACTACGAGCAGTACTTC

d_gene: .
abundance: .
v_gene: TRBV6-1
j_gene: TRBJ1-5
len: 15
CDR3aa: CASSDEGLPNQPQHF
CDR3nt: TGTGCCAGCAGTGATGAGGGCCTGCCCAATCAGCCCCAGCATTTT

d_gene: TRBD1
abundance: .
v_gene: TRBV19
j_gene: TRBJ2-2
len: 16
CDR3aa: CASSTSQGAGTGELFF
CDR3nt: TGTGCCAGTAGTACCTCACAGGGGGCCGGCACCGGGGAGCTGTTTTTT

d_gene: .
abundance: .
v_gene: TRBV6-1
j_gene: TRBJ2-3
len: 16
CDR3aa: CASSGAWTPGADTQYF
CDR3nt: TGTGCCAGCAGTGGAGCGTGGACACCGGGAGCAGATACGCAGTATTTT

d_gene: TRBD1
abundance: .
v_gene: TRBV4-3
j_gene: TRBJ2-4
len: 15
CDR3aa: CASSQRTGGRDIQYF
CDR3nt: TGCGCCAGCAGCCAACGGACAGGGGGCAGGGACATTCAGTACTTC

d_gene: .
abundance: once
v_gene: TRBV28
j_gene: TRBJ2-7
len: 13
CDR3aa: CASSPASSYEQYF
CDR3nt: TGTGCCAGCAGCCCCGCATCTAGCTACGAGCAGTACTTC

d_gene: TRBD1
abundance: few
v_gene: TRBV11-2
j_gene: TRBJ1-3
len: 17
CDR3aa: CASSSPKRDRAGNTIYF
CDR3nt: TGTGCCAGCAGCTCTCCAAAAAGGGACAGGGCTGGAAACACCATATATTTT

d_gene: .
abundance: .
v_gene: TRBV5-3
j_gene: TRBJ1-2
len: 15
CDR3aa: CARSKDSLKGYGYTF
CDR3nt: TGTGCCAGAAGCAAGGACAGCCTCAAGGGGTATGGCTACACCTTC

d_gene: TRBD1
abundance: .
v_gene: TRBV28
j_gene: TRBJ1-4
len: 16
CDR3aa: CASSPTGTGGREKLFF
CDR3nt: TGTGCCAGCAGCCCGACCGGGACAGGGGGAAGGGAAAAACTGTTTTTT

d_gene: .
abundance: .
v_gene: TRBV7-8
j_gene: TRBJ2-7
len: 14
CDR3aa: CASSSSPLSREQYF
CDR3nt: TGTGCCAGCAGCTCTAGCCCTTTAAGTCGGGAGCAGTACTTC

d_gene: TRBD2
abundance: .
v_gene: TRBV28
j_gene: TRBJ2-7
len: 12
CDR3aa: CASSLGRDEQYF
CDR3nt: TGTGCCAGCAGCCTAGGGAGGGACGAGCAGTACTTC

d_gene: TRBD2
abundance: .
v_gene: TRBV7-9
j_gene: TRBJ2-2
len: 16
CDR3aa: CASSSNRAGVAGELFF
CDR3nt: TGTGCCAGCAGCTCTAATAGGGCGGGGGTCGCCGGGGAGCTGTTTTTT

d_gene: .
abundance: .
v_gene: TRBV7-6
j_gene: TRBJ2-5
len: 15
CDR3aa: CASSLAGALGETQYF
CDR3nt: TGTGCCAGCAGCTTAGCGGGGGCGCTGGGGGAGACCCAGTACTTC

d_gene: .
abundance: .
v_gene: TRBV2
j_gene: TRBJ1-5
len: 13
CDR3aa: CASNRDPNQPQHF
CDR3nt: TGTGCCAGCAATCGCGATCCTAATCAGCCCCAGCATTTT

d_gene: .
abundance: .
v_gene: TRBV6-2/TRBV6-3
j_gene: TRBJ2-5
len: 13
CDR3aa: CASSRGQRETQYF
CDR3nt: TGTGCCAGCAGTAGAGGACAGCGGGAGACCCAGTACTTC

d_gene: .
abundance: .
v_gene: TRBV5-1
j_gene: TRBJ2-2
len: 16
CDR3aa: CASSLVGQGNTGELFF
CDR3nt: TGCGCCAGCAGCTTGGTAGGGCAGGGGAACACCGGGGAGCTGTTTTTT

d_gene: .
abundance: once
v_gene: TRBV29-1
j_gene: TRBJ2-1
len: 12
CDR3aa: CSARRQDNEQFF
CDR3nt: TGCAGCGCACGTCGGCAGGACAATGAGCAGTTCTTC

d_gene: .
abundance: .
v_gene: TRBV2
j_gene: TRBJ2-4
len: 15
CDR3aa: CASSESELAKNIQYF
CDR3nt: TGTGCCAGCAGTGAATCCGAGCTAGCCAAAAACATTCAGTACTTC

d_gene: .
abundance: .
v_gene: TRBV14
j_gene: TRBJ1-4
len: 15
CDR3aa: CASSWRTATNEKLFF
CDR3nt: TGTGCCAGCAGCTGGCGGACAGCAACTAATGAAAAACTGTTTTTT

d_gene: TRBD2
abundance: .
v_gene: TRBV29-1
j_gene: TRBJ2-3
len: 16
CDR3aa: CSVPSLLAEIHRYAVF
CDR3nt: TGCAGCGTCCCCTCCCTGCTAGCGGAGATACACAGATACGCAGTATTT